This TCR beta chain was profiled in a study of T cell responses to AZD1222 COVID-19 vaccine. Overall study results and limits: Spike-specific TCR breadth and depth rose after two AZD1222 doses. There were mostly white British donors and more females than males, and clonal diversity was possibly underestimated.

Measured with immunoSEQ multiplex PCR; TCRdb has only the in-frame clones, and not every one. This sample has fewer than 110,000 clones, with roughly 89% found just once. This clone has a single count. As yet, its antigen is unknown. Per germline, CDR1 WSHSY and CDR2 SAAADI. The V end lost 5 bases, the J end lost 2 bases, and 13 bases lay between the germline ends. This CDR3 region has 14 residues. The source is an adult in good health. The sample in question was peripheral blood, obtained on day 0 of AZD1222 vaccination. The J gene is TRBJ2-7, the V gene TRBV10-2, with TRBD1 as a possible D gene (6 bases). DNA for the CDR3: TGCGCCAGCAGTTTTACCGGGACAACCTACGAGCAGTACTTC. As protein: CASSFTGTTYEQYF.